The 5 T cell receptor beta chains below come from one sample, sequenced in a study of T cells in tumors after PD-1 blockade. Only in-frame clones appear in the TCRdb table, and some are missing; sequencing was by immunoSEQ multiplex PCR. The sample consists of fewer than 2,500 clones, 55% to 75% of them appearing once. Sequencing was performed on tumor tissue, taken before anti-PD-1 treatment. The source of these receptors is a human donor with basal cell carcinoma.

This clone was seen more than once but under ten times. The V and J genes are TRBV4-2 and TRBJ1-5; D might be TRBD1 (5 bases). CDR1 LGHNA and CDR2 YNFKEQ come from the germline V gene. The CDR3 has 14 residues. V lost 4 bases and J lost 2, with 9 bases in between. The CDR3 DNA follows: TGTGCCAGCAGCCCCGGACAAGGCAATCAGCCCCAGCATTTT. Its protein is CASSPGQGNQPQHF.

The chain couples TRBV25-1 to TRBJ1-2, with TRBD1 matching over 10 bases. Looked up from germline, CDR1 is MGHDK and CDR2 is SYGVNS. Trimming cost V 4 bases and J 3 bases; bases outside gene matches: 2. This CDR3 comprises 14 residues. CDR3 DNA sequence: TGTGCCAGCAGTGGTGGACAGGGGGACTATGGCTACACCTTC. Translated: CASSGGQGDYGYTF.

V usage is TRBV28 and J usage is TRBJ1-5; 12 bases map to TRBD1. The trim removed 5 bases at V and 2 bases at J, leaving 10 bases unmatched. The CDR3 spans 18 residues. Germline CDR1 and CDR2: MDHEN and SYDVKM. This chain's CDR3 is CASSPGTGGLVGNQPQHF. CDR3 DNA sequence: TGTGCCAGCAGTCCTGGGACAGGGGGCTTGGTGGGCAATCAGCCCCAGCATTTT.

The V call is TRBV14, the J call TRBJ1-5; D is undetermined. Trimming took 2 bases from V and 6 from J, leaving 5 bases between them. CDR1 is SGHDN and CDR2 is FVKESK in the germline V gene. The CDR3 extends over 12 amino acids. The CDR3 protein is CASSQTSQPQHF. The DNA of the CDR3 is TGTGCCAGCAGCCAAACCAGTCAGCCCCAGCATTTT.

The chain carries TRBV5-1 and TRBJ2-3, with D possibly matching TRBD2 (6 bases). V dropped 2 bases and J dropped 4 bases, with 11 bases sitting between them. The germline V gene encodes CDR1 SGHRS and CDR2 YFSETQ. The CDR3 totals 14 residues. This CDR3 is CASSFAGFPDTQYF. The CDR3 DNA reads TGCGCCAGCAGCTTTGCGGGGTTCCCAGATACGCAGTATTTT.